The 32 T cell receptor beta chains given below trace back to one sample, sequenced in a study of T cell repertoires in cytomegalovirus infection. Using its own MiXCR run on the reads, TCRdb lists one record per CDR3 protein. Found here are 350,000 to 550,000 distinct CDR3 sequences, roughly 30% of them singletons; the top ten hold around 15%. Material: PBMCs. The origin of the receptors is a human donor in good health (CMV status not recorded). Some clones in this sample may be carry-over from other donors' samples.

This clonotype was observed at least ten times. This chain uses TRBV7-3 with TRBJ1-1; tentative D call: TRBD1 (5 bases). V dropped 3 bases and J dropped 1 base, with 24 bases sitting between them. This CDR3 contains 19 residues. From germline, CDR1 is SGHTA and CDR2 FQGTGA. The CDR3 protein is CASSFERGMRSWGNTEAFF. In nucleotides, the CDR3 is TGTGCCAGCAGCTTCGAGAGGGGAATGCGCAGTTGGGGGAACACTGAAGCTTTCTTT.

This clonotype appeared many times. The chain carries TRBV7-2 and TRBJ1-5; possible D gene TRBD1, 5 bases. V lost 1 base to trimming and J lost 3 bases, with 10 bases between them. Germline values: CDR1 SGHTA, CDR2 FQGNSA. The CDR3 is made up of 15 amino acids. This chain's CDR3 is CASSLGGVVNQPQHF. CDR3 coding DNA: TGTGCCAGCAGCTTAGGAGGGGTCGTCAATCAGCCCCAGCATTTT. Supplemented by reference TRBV7-2 and TRBJ1-5, the full variable domain reads GAGVSQSPSNKVTEKGKDVELRCDPISGHTALYWYRQSLGQGLEFLIYFQGNSAPDKSGLPSDRFSAERTGGSVSTLTIQRTQQEDSAVYLCASSLGGVVNQPQHFGDGTRLSIL.

V gene TRBV7-2 combines with J gene TRBJ1-2; D ambiguous. The germline V and J ends were trimmed by 5 bases and 5 bases, with 18 bases remaining between them. This CDR3 has 15 amino acids. Germline values: CDR1 SGHTA, CDR2 FQGNSA. The CDR3 nucleotides read TGTGCCAGCAGCCCGATGGGAGGGATTGATTATGGCTACACCTTC. Translated, it gives CASSPMGGIDYGYTF.

This clonotype was counted only a few times. V usage is TRBV28 and J usage is TRBJ1-5; D call uncertain. This CDR3 region has 16 residues. The germline V and J ends were trimmed by 5 bases and 1 base, with 15 bases remaining between them. CDR1 MDHEN and CDR2 SYDVKM come from the germline V gene. This chain's CDR3 is CASSLITARSNQPQHF. CDR3 coding DNA: TGTGCCAGCAGTCTTATCACAGCGCGGAGCAATCAGCCCCAGCATTTT. The whole variable domain, filled in from reference TRBV28 and TRBJ1-5, reads DVKVTQSSRYLVKRTGEKVFLECVQDMDHENMFWYRQDPGLGLRLIYFSYDVKMKEKGDIPEGYSVSREKKERFSLILESASTNQTSMYLCASSLITARSNQPQHFGDGTRLSIL.

This clonotype appeared a few times. This chain links TRBV2 with TRBJ2-5; D possibly corresponds to TRBD2 (6 bases). The CDR3 has 14 residues. Germline CDR1 SNHLY, CDR2 FYNNEI. V lost 7 bases to trimming and J lost 2 bases, with 14 bases between them. CDR3 nucleotides: TGTGCCAGCACCGAAGGGAGGTGGCAAGAGACCCAGTACTTC. Its protein product is CASTEGRWQETQYF.

The chain combines TRBV4-1 with TRBJ2-5, with a weak D call TRBD1 (6 bases). In germline, CDR1 is MGHRA, CDR2 YSYEKL. V was trimmed by 2 bases and J by 3 bases, leaving 13 bases between them. The CDR3 totals 15 residues. The CDR3 loop is CASSQTGTPKETQYF. CDR3 bases: TGCGCCAGCAGCCAAACCGGGACACCAAAAGAGACCCAGTACTTC.

This clonotype was observed a few times. This sequence joins TRBV12-3 or TRBV12-4 and TRBJ2-7, with 7 nucleotides matching TRBD2. The CDR3 is 12 amino acids. With 5 bases clipped from V and 2 bases from J, the junction kept 0 bases outside the gene matches. The CDR3 loop is CASSGTTYEQYF. The CDR3 DNA is TGTGCCAGCAGTGGGACTACCTACGAGCAGTACTTC.

This clonotype has only a few counts. V gene TRBV6-1 combines with J gene TRBJ2-1; 7 bases are shared with TRBD2. The CDR3 consists of 16 residues. The V segment lost 6 bases and the J segment 2 bases; nucleotides outside the gene matches: 10. The germline V gene encodes CDR1 MNHNS and CDR2 SASEGT. The CDR3 region is CASRDPSGPTYNEQFF. The DNA for the CDR3 is TGTGCCAGCAGAGACCCTAGCGGACCAACCTACAATGAGCAGTTCTTC.

The rearrangement joins TRBV12-3 or TRBV12-4 to TRBJ1-5; D is unresolved. Trimming took 2 bases from V and 3 from J, leaving 14 bases between them. The CDR3 totals 16 residues. The CDR3 bases are TGTGCCAGCAGTTTATCGCGGGGTTGGTTCAATCAGCCCCAGCATTTT. Translated: CASSLSRGWFNQPQHF.

This clonotype has ten or more counts. The chain couples TRBV7-2 to TRBJ1-6; possibly TRBD1 for D (5 bases). This CDR3 has 15 residues. Germline lookup yields CDR1 SGHTA and CDR2 FQGNSA. V was clipped by 1 base and J by 6 bases, with 10 bases between them. In DNA form, the CDR3 reads TGTGCCAGCAGCTTAGGTAGCGGGACTAATTCACCCCTCCACTTT. Amino acid sequence: CASSLGSGTNSPLHF. The full variable domain, in which reference TRBV7-2 and TRBJ1-6 provide the parts outside the CDR3, is GAGVSQSPSNKVTEKGKDVELRCDPISGHTALYWYRQSLGQGLEFLIYFQGNSAPDKSGLPSDRFSAERTGGSVSTLTIQRTQQEDSAVYLCASSLGSGTNSPLHFGNGTRLTVT.

The DNA of the CDR3 is TGCAGTGCTCCCCGGGGCGGGTCCAACTACGAGCAGTACTTC. As protein: CSAPRGGSNYEQYF. The chain joins TRBV20-1 to TRBJ2-7; the D call may be TRBD1 or TRBD2 (5 bases each). CDR3 size: 14 residues. Germline CDR1 DFQATT, CDR2 SNEGSKA (reference sequence). V lost 5 bases and J 3 bases, leaving 17 bases between the germline ends.

The chain uses TRBV11-2 and TRBJ2-7; D assignment may be TRBD1 or TRBD2 (5 bases each). V was clipped by 5 bases and J by 3 bases, with 17 bases between them. Germline values: CDR1 SGHAT, CDR2 FQNNGV. CDR3 size: 15 residues. The CDR3 coding sequence is TGTGCCAGCAGCAAGGATCGGGGCCAACGCTACGAGCAGTACTTC. Translated: CASSKDRGQRYEQYF.

The rearrangement joins TRBV28 to TRBJ1-2; weak D call: TRBD1 (5 bases). The length of the CDR3 is 12 residues. V shed 8 bases and J shed 4 bases, with 11 bases lying between them. The germline CDR1 and CDR2 sequences are MDHEN and SYDVKM. CDR3 amino acids: CASSRGGYGYTF. For the CDR3, the DNA is TGTGCCAGCTCCCGGGGGGGCTATGGCTACACCTTC.

On this clonotype: This could be a read error, since a much larger clone is one nucleotide away. Because it lacks the conserved phenylalanine or tryptophan at the end, this CDR3 is likely a read error. The chain is built from TRBV7-2 and TRBJ2-7; D might be TRBD2 (5 bases). This CDR3 is built from 13 residues. Trimming stripped 0 bases from V and 7 bases from J, with 10 bases between. In germline, CDR1 is SGHTA, CDR2 FQGNSA. CDR3 in DNA: TGTGCCAGCAGCTTAGCAGCGCCGGGGGAGCAGTACTTA. It yields the protein CASSLAAPGEQYL.

The rearrangement uses TRBV12-3 or TRBV12-4 and TRBJ1-2; no clear D gene. The V and J ends lost 3 bases and 7 bases respectively, with 9 bases between them. The CDR3 has 12 residues. Here the CDR3 DNA reads TGTGCCAGCAGTTTTGGTAGGGCTGGCTACACCTTC. Its translation is CASSFGRAGYTF.

This chain connects TRBV2 to TRBJ1-2; the D gene is possibly TRBD1 (6 bases). From germline, CDR1 is SNHLY and CDR2 FYNNEI. Trimming took off 6 bases at V and 4 bases at J, with 12 bases between the two ends. CDR3 size: 13 residues. The CDR3 nucleotides read TGTGCCAGCAGGGCGGACAGCTTCTATGGCTACACCTTC. Residues: CASRADSFYGYTF.

At least ten counts were recorded for this clonotype. This chain uses TRBV7-2 with TRBJ2-1; TRBD1 is a possible D gene (6 bases). The CDR3 totals 12 residues. Germline loops: CDR1 SGHTA, CDR2 FQGNSA. V was shortened by 5 bases and J by 7 bases, with 9 bases between the two germline ends. CDR3 sequence (DNA): TGTGCCAGCAGCCAGAGGGGGAATGAGCAGTTCTTC. Protein product: CASSQRGNEQFF.

Note on this clonotype: One end of the junction varies from germline; a read error may be responsible. V gene TRBV6-2 or TRBV6-3 combines with J gene TRBJ1-5; D is ambiguous. The CDR3 consists of 14 residues. Germline V lookup: CDR1 MNHEY, CDR2 SVGEGT. The CDR3 DNA is TGTGCCAGCAGTACCCCGGGTAGCTATCAGCCCCAGCATTTT. Protein: CASSTPGSYQPQHF.

The chain is built from TRBV19 and TRBJ2-1, with 11 bases lining up with TRBD2. From germline, CDR1 is LNHDA and CDR2 SQIVND (reference sequence). CDR3 length: 17 amino acids. After removal of 5 bases from V and 0 bases from J, the junction contained 6 bases not matched to a gene. CDR3 bases: TGTGCCAGTAGTGCGACTAGCGGGGCGAGCTCCTACAATGAGCAGTTCTTC. This sequence encodes CASSATSGASSYNEQFF. The full variable domain, completed using reference TRBV19 and TRBJ2-1, is DGGITQSPKYLFRKEGQNVTLSCEQNLNHDAMYWYRQDPGQGLRLIYYSQIVNDFQKGDIAEGYSVSREKKESFPLTVTSAQKNPTAFYLCASSATSGASSYNEQFFGPGTRLTVL.

For the CDR3, the DNA is TGTGCCAGCAGTTTGAGATTCACAGATACGCAGTATTTT. Encoded protein: CASSLRFTDTQYF. The V call is TRBV28, the J call TRBJ2-3, with D unclear. V lost 3 bases to trimming and J lost 2 bases, with 6 bases between them. The germline V gene encodes CDR1 MDHEN and CDR2 SYDVKM. This CDR3 comprises 13 residues.

This clonotype was found a few times. V gene TRBV7-3 combines with J gene TRBJ1-2; perhaps TRBD1 as D (5 bases). Germline CDR1 SGHTA, CDR2 FQGTGA. CDR3 length: 14 residues. Trimming took off 2 bases at V and 10 bases at J, with 17 bases between the two ends. CDR3 in DNA: TGTGCCAGCAGCTTAGGAACAGGCCCTAGCACCTACACCTTC. Amino acid sequence: CASSLGTGPSTYTF.

This clonotype turned up a few times. The chain combines TRBV11-2 with TRBJ2-7; D remains ambiguous. V dropped 5 bases and J dropped 2 bases, with 13 bases sitting between them. Germline V lookup: CDR1 SGHAT, CDR2 FQNNGV. The CDR3 spans 14 residues. CDR3 region: CASSPIAAAYEQYF. The DNA of the CDR3 is TGTGCCAGCAGCCCCATCGCTGCCGCCTACGAGCAGTACTTC.

This clonotype showed up many times. The CDR3 region has the DNA TGTGCCAGCAGTTACTCGGGTGGTGGGGCTGAAGCTTTCTTT. Its translation is CASSYSGGGAEAFF. The chain links TRBV6-2 or TRBV6-3 to TRBJ1-1; no definite D call. The germline V gene encodes CDR1 MNHEY and CDR2 SVGEGT. The CDR3 runs 14 residues. With 0 bases removed from V and 6 bases from J, the gap between germline ends came to 11 bases.

In its sample, this clonotype was seen once. The chain joins TRBV18 to TRBJ2-7, with TRBD1 matching 7 bases. J was trimmed by 2 bases and V by 8 bases; bases with no gene match: 6. The CDR3 totals 13 residues. The germline gives CDR1 KGHSH, CDR2 LQKENI. The CDR3 DNA sequence: TGTGCCAGCCGCACAGGGGCTGCCTACGAGCAGTACTTC. Translation: CASRTGAAYEQYF.

This clonotype was counted a few times. The chain combines TRBV6-1 with TRBJ1-2; D is uncertain. V gave up 0 bases and J gave up 2 bases, with 7 bases separating them. CDR1 and CDR2 (germline): MNHNS, SASEGT. This CDR3 contains 14 residues. In DNA form, the CDR3 reads TGTGCCAGCAGTGAAGCCTCGAGGAACTATGGCTACACCTTC. It encodes CASSEASRNYGYTF.

This clonotype was seen many times. The junction differs from germline at one of its ends, possibly a read error. This rearrangement joins TRBV7-7 to TRBJ2-7, with TRBD2 as a possible D gene (7 bases). Looked up from germline, CDR1 is SSHAT and CDR2 is FNYEAQ (reference sequence). CDR3 length equals 14 residues. The CDR3 here is CASSPGGDYSEQYF. The CDR3 DNA sequence: TGTGCTAGCAGCCCGGGGGGCGATTACTCCGAGCAGTACTTC.

V is TRBV7-4 and J is TRBJ2-2, with D perhaps matching TRBD2 (6 bases). This CDR3 spans 16 amino acids. V was trimmed by 0 bases and J by 4 bases, leaving 12 bases between them. CDR1 and CDR2 from the germline V gene are SGHVT and SQSDAQ. CDR3 in amino acids: CASSLAGRGSTGELFF. The CDR3 DNA reads TGTGCCAGCAGCTTAGCAGGACGGGGGAGCACCGGGGAGCTGTTTTTT. The variable domain in full, completed from reference TRBV7-4 and TRBJ2-2, reads GAGVSQSPRYKVAKRGRDVALRCDSISGHVTLYWYRQTLGQGSEVLTYSQSDAQRDKSGRPSGRFSAERPERSVSTLKIQRTEQGDSAVYLCASSLAGRGSTGELFFGEGSRLTVL.

J is TRBJ2-1 and V is TRBV7-2; tentative D call: TRBD1 (6 bases). From germline, CDR1 is SGHTA and CDR2 FQGNSA. The CDR3 spans 16 residues. The V end lost 4 bases, the J end lost 9 bases, and 22 bases lay between the germline ends. The DNA of the CDR3 is TGTGCCAGCAGCTCCAGCGGACAGTTTGGTTATGGTGAGCAGTTCTTC. Amino acid sequence: CASSSSGQFGYGEQFF. The full variable domain, rest sourced from reference TRBV7-2 and TRBJ2-1, is GAGVSQSPSNKVTEKGKDVELRCDPISGHTALYWYRQSLGQGLEFLIYFQGNSAPDKSGLPSDRFSAERTGGSVSTLTIQRTQQEDSAVYLCASSSSGQFGYGEQFFGPGTRLTVL.

This clonotype was seen a handful of times. The chain uses TRBV25-1 and TRBJ1-5; 7 bases fit TRBD1. Trimming took 3 bases from V and 7 from J; bases not matched to a gene: 6. Germline-derived CDR1 and CDR2 are MGHDK and SYGVNS. The CDR3 is 14 residues long. Here the CDR3 DNA reads TGTGCCAGCAGTGATTCGTCAGGGGGACAGCCCCAGCATTTT. It translates to CASSDSSGGQPQHF. The entire variable domain, with the rest obtained from reference TRBV25-1 and TRBJ1-5, is as follows: EADIYQTPRYLVIGTGKKITLECSQTMGHDKMYWYQQDPGMELHLIHYSYGVNSTEKGDLSSESTVSRIRTEHFPLTLESARPSHTSQYLCASSDSSGGQPQHFGDGTRLSIL.

This clonotype was found many times. CDR3 residues: CASSSKRVLSGGGYNEQFF. CDR3 bases: TGTGCCAGCAGCTCAAAAAGGGTCCTTAGCGGGGGAGGCTACAATGAGCAGTTCTTC. The V gene is TRBV7-8, the J gene TRBJ2-1; 9 bases align to TRBD2. After removal of 4 bases from V and 3 bases from J, the junction contained 16 bases not matched to a gene. Germline lookup yields CDR1 SGHVS and CDR2 FQNEAQ. This CDR3 is built from 19 residues.

This clonotype came up a few times. Since the CDR3 does not end with the conserved phenylalanine or tryptophan, this likely comes from a read error. V gene TRBV4-1 combines with J gene TRBJ2-3, with TRBD2 matching 12 bases. CDR1 is MGHRA, CDR2 YSYEKL, per germline. The CDR3 covers 17 residues. Here the CDR3 reads CASIQGLAGGYGDTQYL. The CDR3 bases are TGCGCCAGCATCCAAGGGCTAGCGGGGGGGTACGGCGATACGCAGTATTTG.

The chain uses TRBV6-5 and TRBJ1-2, with D tentatively TRBD1 (5 bases). The germline V and J ends were trimmed by 6 bases and 5 bases, with 22 bases remaining between them. CDR1 and CDR2 from the germline V gene are MNHEY and SVGAGI. The CDR3 contains 16 residues. The CDR3 DNA reads TGTGCCAGCAGAAGGACAACGGGCCGTTCAAATTATGGCTACACCTTC. The encoded protein is CASRRTTGRSNYGYTF.